This T cell receptor beta chain was captured in a study of T cells after yellow fever vaccination. Only a few counts were recorded for this clonotype. MiXCR, run by TCRdb on the 5' RACE reads, gives a single entry per CDR3 protein. The sample contains just under 600,000 distinct CDR3 sequences, 13% of which appear only once. Germline V gene sequence: CDR1 MNHNS, CDR2 SASEGT. V lost 6 bases to trimming and J lost 3 bases; unmatched junction nucleotides: 8. This CDR3 has 14 residues. The sequencing here drew on PBMCs, taken on the day of the yellow fever booster vaccination. The chain has TRBV6-1 and TRBJ2-7; TRBD1 matches at 7 bases. The sequence was obtained from a man younger than 45 who received the YFV17D yellow fever vaccine. CDR3 protein: CASRMTGSNYEQYF. The CDR3 DNA sequence: TGTGCCAGCAGGATGACAGGGAGTAACTACGAGCAGTACTTC.